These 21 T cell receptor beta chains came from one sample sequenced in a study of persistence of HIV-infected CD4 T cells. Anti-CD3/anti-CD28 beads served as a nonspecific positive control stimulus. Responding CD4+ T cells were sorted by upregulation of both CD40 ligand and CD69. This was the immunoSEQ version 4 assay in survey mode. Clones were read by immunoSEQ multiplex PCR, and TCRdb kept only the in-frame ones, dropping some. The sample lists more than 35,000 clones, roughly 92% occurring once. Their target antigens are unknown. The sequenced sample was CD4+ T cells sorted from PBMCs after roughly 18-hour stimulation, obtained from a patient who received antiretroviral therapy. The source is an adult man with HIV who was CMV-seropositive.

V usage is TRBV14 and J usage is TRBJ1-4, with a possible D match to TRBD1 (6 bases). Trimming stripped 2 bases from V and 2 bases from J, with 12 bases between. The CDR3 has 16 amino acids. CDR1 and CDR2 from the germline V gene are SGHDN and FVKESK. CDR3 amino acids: CASSQPTGSTNEKLFF. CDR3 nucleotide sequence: TGTGCCAGCAGCCAACCCACAGGGTCCACTAATGAAAAACTGTTTTTT.

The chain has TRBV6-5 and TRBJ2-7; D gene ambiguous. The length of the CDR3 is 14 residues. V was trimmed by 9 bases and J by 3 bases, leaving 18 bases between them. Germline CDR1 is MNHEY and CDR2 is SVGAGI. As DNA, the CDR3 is TGTGCCAGTAAGGCCCTGACTGGTAGCTACGAGCAGTACTTC. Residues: CASKALTGSYEQYF.

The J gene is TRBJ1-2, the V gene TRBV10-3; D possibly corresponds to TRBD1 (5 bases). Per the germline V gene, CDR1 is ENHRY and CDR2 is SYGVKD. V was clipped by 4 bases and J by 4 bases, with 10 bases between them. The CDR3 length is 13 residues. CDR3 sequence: CAISVEGTYGYTF. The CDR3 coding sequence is TGTGCCATCAGTGTTGAAGGGACCTATGGCTACACCTTC.

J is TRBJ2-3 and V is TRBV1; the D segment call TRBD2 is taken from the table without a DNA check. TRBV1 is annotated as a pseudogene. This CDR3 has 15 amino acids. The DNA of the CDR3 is TGCACCAGTCGCAGGACTAGATCTAGCACAGATACGCAGTATTTT. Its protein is CTSRRTRSSTDTQYF.

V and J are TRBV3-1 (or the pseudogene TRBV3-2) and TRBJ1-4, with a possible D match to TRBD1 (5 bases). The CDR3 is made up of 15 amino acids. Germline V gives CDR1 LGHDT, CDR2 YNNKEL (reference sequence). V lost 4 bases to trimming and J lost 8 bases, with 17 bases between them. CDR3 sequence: CASSPNGGGTEKLFF. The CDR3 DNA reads TGTGCCAGCAGCCCGAATGGGGGGGGTACGGAAAAACTGTTTTTT.

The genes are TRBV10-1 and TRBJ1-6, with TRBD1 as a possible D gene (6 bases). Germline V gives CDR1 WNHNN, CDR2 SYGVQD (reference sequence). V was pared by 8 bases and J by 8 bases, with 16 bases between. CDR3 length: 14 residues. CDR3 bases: TGCGCCAGCTCCAGGACAGCTGAGGATTCACCCCTCCACTTT. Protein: CASSRTAEDSPLHF.

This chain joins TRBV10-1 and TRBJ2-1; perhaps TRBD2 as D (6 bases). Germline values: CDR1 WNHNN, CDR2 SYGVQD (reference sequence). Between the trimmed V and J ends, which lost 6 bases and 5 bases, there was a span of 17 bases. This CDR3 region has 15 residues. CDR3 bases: TGCGCCAGCAGCCGAGTCGAGGCGGGGCACAATGAGCAGTTCTTC. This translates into CASSRVEAGHNEQFF.

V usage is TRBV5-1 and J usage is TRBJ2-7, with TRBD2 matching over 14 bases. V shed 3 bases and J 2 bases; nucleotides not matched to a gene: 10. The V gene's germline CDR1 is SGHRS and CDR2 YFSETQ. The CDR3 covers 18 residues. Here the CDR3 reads CASSSLLGLAGGPYEQYF. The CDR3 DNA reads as TGCGCCAGCAGCTCACTACTCGGACTAGCGGGGGGCCCCTACGAGCAGTACTTC.

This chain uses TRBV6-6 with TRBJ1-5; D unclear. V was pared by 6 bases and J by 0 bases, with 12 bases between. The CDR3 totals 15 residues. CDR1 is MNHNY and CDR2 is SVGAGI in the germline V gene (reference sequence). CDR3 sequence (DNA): TGTGCCAGCAGCCTTACTTCCGTTAGCAATCAGCCCCAGCATTTT. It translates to CASSLTSVSNQPQHF.

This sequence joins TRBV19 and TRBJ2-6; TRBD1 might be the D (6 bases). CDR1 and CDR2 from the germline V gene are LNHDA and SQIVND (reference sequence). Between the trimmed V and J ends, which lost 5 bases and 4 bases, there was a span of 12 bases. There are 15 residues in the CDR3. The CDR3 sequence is CASSPQGTGANVLTF. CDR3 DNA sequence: TGTGCCAGTAGTCCGCAGGGGACCGGGGCCAACGTCCTGACTTTC.

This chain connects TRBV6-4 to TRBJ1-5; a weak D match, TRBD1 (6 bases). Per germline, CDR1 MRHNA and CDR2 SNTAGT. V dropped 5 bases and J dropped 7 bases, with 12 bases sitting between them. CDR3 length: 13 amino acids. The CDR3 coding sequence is TGTGCCAGCAGTATCGAGGGGGGCCAGCCCCAGCATTTT. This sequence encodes CASSIEGGQPQHF.

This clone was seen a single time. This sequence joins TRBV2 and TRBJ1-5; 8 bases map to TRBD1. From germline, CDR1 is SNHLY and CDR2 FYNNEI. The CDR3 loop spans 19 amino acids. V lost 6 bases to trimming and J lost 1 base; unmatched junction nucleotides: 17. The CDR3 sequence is CASRRKDRERRGSNQPQHF. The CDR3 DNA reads TGTGCCAGCAGAAGGAAGGACAGGGAACGTAGGGGGAGCAATCAGCCCCAGCATTTT.

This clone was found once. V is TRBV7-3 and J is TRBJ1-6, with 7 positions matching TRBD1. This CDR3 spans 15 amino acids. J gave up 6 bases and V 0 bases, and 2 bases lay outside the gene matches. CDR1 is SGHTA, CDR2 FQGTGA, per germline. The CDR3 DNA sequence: TGTGCCAGCAGCTTAACAGGGGGCATTAATTCACCCCTCCACTTT. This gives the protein CASSLTGGINSPLHF.

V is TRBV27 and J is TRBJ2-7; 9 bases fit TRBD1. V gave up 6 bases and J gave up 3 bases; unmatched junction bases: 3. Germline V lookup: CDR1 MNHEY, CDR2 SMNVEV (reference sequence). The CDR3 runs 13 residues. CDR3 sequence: CASRTTGGYEQYF. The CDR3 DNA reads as TGTGCCAGCAGGACGACAGGGGGCTACGAGCAGTACTTC.

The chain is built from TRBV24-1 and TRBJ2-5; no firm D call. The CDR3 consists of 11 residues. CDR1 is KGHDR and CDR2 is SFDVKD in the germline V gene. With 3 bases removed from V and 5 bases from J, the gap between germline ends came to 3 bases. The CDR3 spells CATSDRETQYF. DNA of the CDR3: TGTGCCACCAGTGATCGCGAGACCCAGTACTTC.

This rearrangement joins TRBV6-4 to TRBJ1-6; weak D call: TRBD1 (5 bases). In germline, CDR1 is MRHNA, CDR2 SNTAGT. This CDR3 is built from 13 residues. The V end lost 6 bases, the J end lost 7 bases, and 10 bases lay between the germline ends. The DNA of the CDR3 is TGTGCCAGCAGCAGGGAAGAAAATTCACCCCTCCACTTT. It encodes CASSREENSPLHF.

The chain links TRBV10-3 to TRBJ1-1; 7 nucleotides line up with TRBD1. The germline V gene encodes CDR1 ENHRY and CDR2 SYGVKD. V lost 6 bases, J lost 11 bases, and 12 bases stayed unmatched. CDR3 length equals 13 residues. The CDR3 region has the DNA TGTGCCATCAGCCCGCGACAGGGTATGTTCGCTTTCTTT. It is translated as CAISPRQGMFAFF.

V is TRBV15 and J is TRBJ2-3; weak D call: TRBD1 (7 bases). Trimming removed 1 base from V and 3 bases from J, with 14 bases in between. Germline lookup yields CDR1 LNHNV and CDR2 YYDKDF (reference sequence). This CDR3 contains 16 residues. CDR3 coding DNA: TGTGCCACCAGCAGAGGGGAGACAGGGAGGACAGATACGCAGTATTTT. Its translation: CATSRGETGRTDTQYF.

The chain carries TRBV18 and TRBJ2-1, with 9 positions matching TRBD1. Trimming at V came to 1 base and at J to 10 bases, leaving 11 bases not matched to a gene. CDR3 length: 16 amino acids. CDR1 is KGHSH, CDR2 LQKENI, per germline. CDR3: CASSPLLRDRAYEQFF. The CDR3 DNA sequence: TGTGCCAGCTCACCACTACTCCGGGACAGGGCTTACGAGCAGTTCTTC.

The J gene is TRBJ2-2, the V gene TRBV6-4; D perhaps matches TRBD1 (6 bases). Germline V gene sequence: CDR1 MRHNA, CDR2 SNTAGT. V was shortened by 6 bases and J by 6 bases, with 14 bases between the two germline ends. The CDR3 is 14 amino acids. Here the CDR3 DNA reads TGTGCCAGCAGCATTACAGGGACCCCCGGGGAGCTGTTTTTT. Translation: CASSITGTPGELFF.

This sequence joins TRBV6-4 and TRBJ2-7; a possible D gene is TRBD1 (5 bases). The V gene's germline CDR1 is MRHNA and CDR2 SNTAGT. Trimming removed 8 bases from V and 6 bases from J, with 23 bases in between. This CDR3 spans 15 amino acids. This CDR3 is CASEDRGRVVREQYF. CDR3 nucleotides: TGTGCCAGCGAAGATCGCGGCAGGGTGGTCCGCGAGCAGTACTTC.